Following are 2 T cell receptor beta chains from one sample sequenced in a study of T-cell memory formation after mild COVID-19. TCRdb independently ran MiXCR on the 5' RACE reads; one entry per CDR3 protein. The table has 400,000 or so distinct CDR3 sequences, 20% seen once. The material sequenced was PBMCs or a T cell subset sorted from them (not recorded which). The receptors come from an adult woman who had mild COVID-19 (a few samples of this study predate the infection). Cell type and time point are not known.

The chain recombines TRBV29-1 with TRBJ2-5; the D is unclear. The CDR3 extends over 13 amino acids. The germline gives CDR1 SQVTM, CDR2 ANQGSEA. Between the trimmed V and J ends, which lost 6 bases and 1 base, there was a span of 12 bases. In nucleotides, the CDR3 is TGCAGCGTGGTCACCGGGCCCCAAGAGACCCAGTACTTC. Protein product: CSVVTGPQETQYF.

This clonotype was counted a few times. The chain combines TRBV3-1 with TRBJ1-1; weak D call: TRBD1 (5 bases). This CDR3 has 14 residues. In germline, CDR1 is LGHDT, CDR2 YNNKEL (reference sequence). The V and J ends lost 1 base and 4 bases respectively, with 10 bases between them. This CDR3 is CASSQVPGVTEAFF. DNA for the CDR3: TGTGCCAGCAGCCAAGTGCCGGGGGTCACTGAAGCTTTCTTT.